The rows below give T cell receptor beta chains drawn from one sample of a study of shared clonotypes between healthy human individuals. Sequenced by immunoSEQ multiplex PCR; TCRdb stores in-frame clones only, minus some. The sample has approximately 350,000 clones; roughly 96% are singletons. Sequenced: memory CD8+ T cells sorted from blood. The receptors shown here come from a man aged 30-40 years in good health. The CDR3 runs from the conserved cysteine through the conserved F or W. D genes are given only for firm matches. Size tells how often a clone was seen (once, few, many) or the class of an expanded clone, and some rows leave it out.

d_gene,abundance,j_gene,v_gene,CDR3aa,CDR3nt
-,-,TRBJ1-5,TRBV6-1,CASTRDGSNQPQHF,TGTGCCAGCACCCGGGACGGAAGCAATCAGCCCCAGCATTTT
TRBD2,-,TRBJ2-1,TRBV15,CATSQRTSGRGEQFF,TGTGCCACCAGCCAACGGACTAGCGGGAGAGGTGAGCAGTTCTTC
TRBD2,-,TRBJ2-5,TRBV28,CASSLSHLTGLANNQETQYF,TGTGCCAGCAGTTTATCTCATTTGACGGGACTAGCGAACAACCAAGAGACCCAGTACTTC
-,-,TRBJ1-1,TRBV27,CASSLRDQGTRWARHTEAFF,TGTGCCAGCAGTTTACGGGACCAGGGGACCCGTTGGGCACGGCACACTGAAGCTTTCTTT
TRBD1,-,TRBJ2-7,TRBV10-2,CASSGITGGHEQYF,TGCGCCAGCAGTGGAATCACAGGGGGCCACGAGCAGTACTTC
TRBD1,-,TRBJ1-3,TRBV30,CAWQKTGARLSGNTIYF,TGTGCCTGGCAGAAGACAGGGGCTCGACTTTCTGGAAACACCATATATTTT
-,-,TRBJ2-3,TRBV10-2,CASSEVIWGDGDTQYF,TGCGCCAGCAGTGAGGTTATTTGGGGGGATGGGGATACGCAGTATTTT
-,few,TRBJ2-2,TRBV14,CASKADVTGELFF,TGTGCCAGCAAAGCGGATGTCACCGGGGAGCTGTTTTTT
TRBD2,-,TRBJ2-4,TRBV2,CASSGLAGGGAKNIQYF,TGTGCCAGCAGCGGACTAGCGGGAGGGGGAGCCAAAAACATTCAGTACTTC
-,-,TRBJ2-7,TRBV2,CAIRGFFYEQYF,TGTGCCATAAGGGGGTTTTTCTACGAGCAGTACTTC
TRBD1,-,TRBJ2-7,TRBV7-8,CASSLEEGTVSLEQYF,TGTGCCAGCAGCTTAGAAGAGGGGACAGTTTCCCTAGAGCAGTACTTC
TRBD1,-,TRBJ2-7,TRBV28,CASSTWTGSYEQYF,TGTGCCAGCAGTACCTGGACAGGATCCTACGAGCAGTACTTC
-,-,TRBJ2-4,TRBV5-1,CASSSDIAKNIQYF,TGCGCCAGCAGCTCCGATATAGCCAAAAACATTCAGTACTTC
-,once,TRBJ1-5,TRBV28,CASGTGGGSNQPQHF,TGTGCCAGCGGAACAGGCGGCGGAAGCAATCAGCCCCAGCATTTT
-,-,TRBJ2-3,TRBV28,CASSSGRRPDTQYF,TGTGCCAGCAGTTCGGGGCGTCGGCCAGATACGCAGTATTTT
TRBD1,-,TRBJ2-5,TRBV18,CASRQGAGETQYF,TGTGCCAGCCGACAGGGGGCCGGAGAGACCCAGTACTTC
-,-,TRBJ2-3,TRBV5-6,CASSHGVTQYF,TGTGCCAGCAGCCACGGCGTTACGCAGTATTTT
-,-,TRBJ2-1,TRBV19,CASSSYNEQFF,TGTGCCAGTAGTTCCTACAATGAGCAGTTCTTC
-,-,TRBJ2-3,TRBV7-6,CASSYEGVGTDTQYF,TGTGCCAGCAGCTACGAGGGAGTTGGCACAGATACGCAGTATTTT
-,-,TRBJ2-3,TRBV5-4,CASSLVVTDTQYF,TGTGCCAGCAGCTTGGTGGTCACAGATACGCAGTATTTT
TRBD1,-,TRBJ1-3,TRBV30,CAWTVWAGGFSGNTIYF,TGTGCCTGGACGGTTTGGGCAGGGGGGTTCTCTGGAAACACCATATATTTT
-,-,TRBJ2-2,TRBV10-2,CASSGGRGTGELFF,TGCGCCAGCAGTGGGGGGAGAGGCACCGGGGAGCTGTTTTTT
-,-,TRBJ2-2,TRBV4-1,CASSQDPPGELFF,TGCGCCAGCAGCCAAGATCCCCCTGGGGAGCTGTTTTTT
-,-,TRBJ2-5,TRBV2,CASLMETQYF,TGTGCCAGCCTTATGGAGACCCAGTACTTC
-,-,TRBJ2-1,TRBV27,CASSSGTHSYNEQFF,TGTGCCAGCAGTTCCGGGACTCACTCCTACAATGAGCAGTTCTTC
-,-,TRBJ2-7,TRBV7-9,CASTPEGYKGEQYF,TGTGCCAGCACCCCGGAGGGATACAAAGGCGAGCAGTACTTC
-,-,TRBJ2-7,TRBV5-1,CASSLDTGPLYEQYF,TGCGCCAGCAGCTTAGATACAGGGCCTCTCTACGAGCAGTACTTC
TRBD1,-,TRBJ2-3,TRBV5-1,CASSPDRVRPKSDTQYF,TGCGCCAGCAGCCCGGACAGGGTTCGCCCAAAGTCAGATACGCAGTATTTT
-,once,TRBJ2-5,TRBV28,CASSVQTTQYF,TGTGCCAGCAGTGTACAGACGACCCAGTACTTC
-,-,TRBJ2-7,TRBV18,CASSPVGIYEQYF,TGTGCCAGCTCACCGGTAGGGATCTACGAGCAGTACTTC
TRBD2,once,TRBJ2-1,TRBV15,CATSRDILTSGRCEQFF,TGTGCCACCAGCAGAGATATTTTAACTAGCGGGAGGTGTGAGCAGTTCTTC
TRBD2,-,TRBJ2-1,TRBV7-3,CASSLAGRGREQFF,TGTGCCAGCAGCCTAGCGGGACGGGGGCGTGAGCAGTTCTTC
-,-,TRBJ1-2,TRBV6-1,CASSEAFDPGRGYGYTF,TGTGCCAGCAGTGAAGCGTTTGACCCCGGAAGGGGCTATGGCTACACCTTC
TRBD2,-,TRBJ2-7,TRBV13,CASSLGTSGRYEQYF,TGTGCCAGCAGCTTAGGGACTAGCGGGAGGTACGAGCAGTACTTC
TRBD2,-,TRBJ2-7,TRBV28,CASSPPVWQRENYEQYF,TGTGCCAGCAGTCCCCCCGTATGGCAGCGGGAGAACTACGAGCAGTACTTC
TRBD1,-,TRBJ1-2,TRBV6-1,CASSEKTGGSYGYTF,TGTGCCAGCAGTGAGAAGACAGGGGGCTCCTATGGCTACACCTTC
TRBD2,once,TRBJ2-1,TRBV19,CASSPLTSGENNEQFF,TGTGCCAGTAGTCCCCTGACTAGCGGTGAGAACAATGAGCAGTTCTTC
TRBD1,-,TRBJ1-5,TRBV5-1,CARSGTEYSNQPQHF,TGCGCCAGGTCCGGGACAGAATATAGCAATCAGCCCCAGCATTTT
TRBD2,-,TRBJ2-4,TRBV28,CASSFWTSGSSKNIQYF,TGTGCCAGCAGTTTCTGGACTAGCGGGAGTTCCAAAAACATTCAGTACTTC
-,-,TRBJ2-3,TRBV5-6,CASSAYPQEDTQYF,TGTGCCAGCAGCGCCTATCCGCAGGAGGATACGCAGTATTTT
TRBD1,-,TRBJ2-7,TRBV19,CASSMGTGYEQYF,TGTGCCAGTAGTATGGGGACAGGGTACGAGCAGTACTTC
-,-,TRBJ2-7,TRBV5-1,CASSLAPSYEQYF,TGCGCCAGCAGTTTAGCGCCCTCCTACGAGCAGTACTTC
-,-,TRBJ2-3,TRBV15,CATSRVEDTQYF,TGTGCCACCAGCAGAGTAGAAGATACGCAGTATTTT
-,-,TRBJ1-2,TRBV28,CATRPGGLIRANYGYTF,TGTGCCACCCGTCCTGGAGGGTTGATAAGGGCTAACTATGGCTACACCTTC
-,-,TRBJ1-1,TRBV10-3,CAISESGGDTEAFF,TGTGCCATCAGTGAGTCGGGTGGGGACACTGAAGCTTTCTTT
-,-,TRBJ2-1,TRBV18,CASSPPLRLVWNEQFF,TGTGCCAGCTCACCACCCCTTCGACTAGTGTGGAATGAGCAGTTCTTC
-,-,TRBJ2-7,TRBV7-9,CASSRDPVIYEQYF,TGTGCCAGCAGTCGGGATCCAGTTATCTACGAGCAGTACTTC
TRBD2,-,TRBJ2-1,TRBV28,CASSFKGLADNNEQFF,TGTGCCAGCAGTTTTAAAGGACTAGCTGACAACAATGAGCAGTTCTTC